Shown below are 24 T cell receptor beta chains from a single sample sequenced in a study of CD8+CD57+ T cells in acquired aplastic anemia. Profiling that covered TCR beta VDJ and CDR3 relied on genomic DNA as its template. One entry per CDR3 protein results from TCRdb running MiXCR on the reads. The table includes 260,000 or so distinct CDR3 sequences, roughly half detected once. Those patients picked for sequencing had displayed CD8+CD57+ cell expansion on flow cytometry. Sequenced: sorted CD4+, CD8+, or CD8+CD57+ T cells (not recorded which) from PBMCs. These receptors all stem from a human donor with aplastic anemia.

The chain combines TRBV20-1 with TRBJ2-1, with 8 bases that match TRBD2. The CDR3 spans 16 residues. Germline V CDR1 and CDR2: DFQATT, SNEGSKA (reference sequence). V shed 6 bases and J 3 bases; nucleotides not matched to a gene: 13. Here the CDR3 DNA reads TGCAGTGCCAATCTTCTGACGGGACTAGACTACAATGAGCAGTTCTTC. This sequence encodes CSANLLTGLDYNEQFF.

This clonotype was recorded many times. The chain uses TRBV7-9 and TRBJ2-2; D may correspond to TRBD1 or TRBD2 (5 bases each). V lost 5 bases, J lost 4 bases, and 20 bases lay in between. Per germline, CDR1 SEHNR and CDR2 FQNEAQ (reference sequence). This CDR3 is 17 amino acids long. The CDR3 protein is CASSPQGDRRGTGELFF. The CDR3 nucleotides are TGTGCCAGCAGCCCGCAGGGAGACCGCCGGGGCACCGGGGAGCTGTTTTTT.

V is TRBV20-1 and J is TRBJ2-7, with D uncertain. V lost 4 bases and J 0 bases, leaving 16 bases between the germline ends. The CDR3 runs 15 residues. Germline values: CDR1 DFQATT, CDR2 SNEGSKA (reference sequence). CDR3 sequence: CSAILGRWSSYEQYV. CDR3 DNA: TGCAGTGCTATTCTCGGTCGGTGGAGCTCCTACGAGCAGTACGTC.

This clonotype was observed many times. The chain combines TRBV11-2 with TRBJ2-7; D not resolved. Germline V gene lookup returns CDR1 SGHAT and CDR2 FQNNGV. The length of the CDR3 is 18 residues. Deletions cut 0 bases from V and 2 bases from J, with 20 bases between. Written as DNA, the CDR3 is TGTGCCAGCAGCTTAGATACGAATCGGTGGGGTAAGCCCTACGAGCAGTACTTC. This sequence encodes CASSLDTNRWGKPYEQYF.

There are many counts of this clonotype. The V and J genes are TRBV2 and TRBJ1-1; D unresolved. Trimming removed 7 bases at V and 1 base at J, with 7 bases between. This CDR3 has 12 residues. Germline V gene data show CDR1 as SNHLY and CDR2 as FYNNEI. The DNA for the CDR3 is TGTGCCAGCACGGGAGAGAACACTGAAGCTTTCTTT. Residues: CASTGENTEAFF. Using reference TRBV2 and TRBJ1-1 for the parts outside the CDR3, the full variable domain is EPEVTQTPSHQVTQMGQEVILRCVPISNHLYFYWYRQILGQKVEFLVSFYNNEISEKSEIFDDQFSVERPDGSNFTLKIRSTKLEDSAMYFCASTGENTEAFFGQGTRLTVV.

This clonotype was recorded many times. The chain recombines TRBV4-1 with TRBJ1-1; 10 bases match TRBD1. V lost 4 bases and J lost 8; bases outside the gene matches: 10. The V gene's germline CDR1 is MGHRA and CDR2 YSYEKL. The length of the CDR3 is 15 residues. CDR3 in amino acids: CASSPGTGAYNEAFF. CDR3 DNA: TGCGCCAGCAGCCCTGGGACAGGGGCGTACAACGAAGCTTTCTTT.

V is TRBV20-1 and J is TRBJ2-3; D remains unclear. Germline lookup yields CDR1 DFQATT and CDR2 SNEGSKA (reference sequence). The CDR3 sequence is 14 residues long. The germline V and J ends were trimmed by 4 bases and 0 bases, with 11 bases remaining between them. The CDR3 region is CSAITASSTDTQYF. DNA of the CDR3: TGCAGTGCTATTACAGCCTCTAGCACAGATACGCAGTATTTT.

The chain is built from TRBV24-1 and TRBJ1-3; D perhaps matches TRBD1 (6 bases). V was pared by 4 bases and J by 3 bases, with 18 bases between. CDR3 size: 17 residues. The V gene's germline CDR1 is KGHDR and CDR2 SFDVKD. This chain's CDR3 is CATSDPETRGGGNTIYF. The CDR3 DNA is TGTGCCACCAGTGACCCGGAGACCAGGGGAGGTGGAAACACCATATATTTT.

The genes are TRBV30 and TRBJ1-2; maybe TRBD1 (5 bases). The CDR3 is 14 amino acids. V was clipped by 2 bases and J by 6 bases, with 16 bases between them. The germline V gene has CDR1 GTSNPN and CDR2 SVGIG (reference sequence). The CDR3 loop reads CAWSFYSGEDGYTF. In nucleotides, the CDR3 is TGTGCCTGGAGTTTTTACTCGGGGGAGGATGGCTACACCTTC.

The chain has TRBV7-9 and TRBJ2-7, with 8 bases identical to TRBD2. CDR1 and CDR2 (germline): SEHNR, FQNEAQ (reference sequence). With 1 base clipped from V and 6 bases from J, the junction kept 8 bases outside the gene matches. The CDR3 loop spans 15 amino acids. The CDR3: CASSLGAGVKVEQYF. The DNA for the CDR3 is TGTGCCAGCAGCTTAGGAGCGGGGGTGAAGGTCGAGCAGTACTTC.

In its sample, this clonotype was seen many times. The chain recombines TRBV20-1 with TRBJ1-1; possibly TRBD1 for D (6 bases). Looked up from germline, CDR1 is DFQATT and CDR2 is SNEGSKA (reference sequence). V lost 6 bases, J lost 6 bases, and 17 bases lay in between. The CDR3 spans 13 residues. The CDR3 reads CSAKTGMKSEAFF. In DNA, the CDR3 is TGCAGTGCGAAAACAGGGATGAAATCTGAAGCTTTCTTT.

This rearrangement joins TRBV5-1 to TRBJ1-2, with TRBD1 as a possible D gene (5 bases). Trimming shortened V by 4 bases and J by 7 bases, and 11 bases separated the two germline ends. CDR1 and CDR2 (germline): SGHRS, YFSETQ. This CDR3 region has 12 residues. CDR3 nucleotides: TGCGCCAGCAGCGGAGACGGGACTGGCTACACCTTC. Amino acids: CASSGDGTGYTF.

The CDR3 DNA follows: TGTGCCAGCAGCCCTCGGAGCTACTCCTACGAGCAGTACTTC. Encoded protein: CASSPRSYSYEQYF. The chain carries TRBV7-9 and TRBJ2-7; D gene unclear. Trimming left V 5 bases short and J 0 bases short, with 11 bases between. This CDR3 region has 14 residues. Germline-derived CDR1 and CDR2 are SEHNR and FQNEAQ (reference sequence).

This clonotype has a single count. The chain recombines TRBV7-6 with TRBJ2-5, with D perhaps given as TRBD1 or TRBD2 (6 bases each). V dropped 4 bases and J dropped 2 bases, with 17 bases sitting between them. Germline CDR1 reads SGHVS; CDR2 reads FNYEAQ. CDR3 length: 16 residues. CDR3 protein: CASSSPWGAQQETQYF. The CDR3 DNA follows: TGTGCCAGCAGCTCCCCCTGGGGGGCGCAGCAAGAGACCCAGTACTTC.

This clonotype was seen ten or more times. The gene calls are TRBV7-8 and TRBJ2-1; weak D call: TRBD2 (6 bases). Germline values: CDR1 SGHVS, CDR2 FQNEAQ. This CDR3 contains 14 residues. The V gene lost 4 bases and the J gene lost 6 bases, with 13 bases spanning the gap. This CDR3 is CASSSTSNSNEQFF. DNA of the CDR3: TGTGCCAGCAGCTCAACTAGCAACAGCAATGAGCAGTTCTTC. The entire variable domain, with the rest obtained from reference TRBV7-8 and TRBJ2-1, is as follows: GAGVSQSPRYKVAKRGQDVALRCDPISGHVSLFWYQQALGQGPEFLTYFQNEAQLDKSGLPSDRFFAERPEGSVSTLKIQRTQQEDSAVYLCASSSTSNSNEQFFGPGTRLTVL.

As regards this clonotype: The CDR3 ends on some other residue instead of the conserved phenylalanine or tryptophan, so this is likely a read error. This rearrangement joins TRBV25-1 to TRBJ1-2; maybe TRBD1 (5 bases). V was shortened by 4 bases and J by 2 bases, with 8 bases between the two germline ends. The CDR3 runs to 13 residues. Germline V gives CDR1 MGHDK, CDR2 SYGVNS. CDR3 nucleotide sequence: TGTGCCAGCAGTGGGCCAGGGAACTATGGCTACACCCTC. Translation gives CASSGPGNYGYTL.

In its sample, this clonotype was seen many times. The chain employs TRBV24-1 and TRBJ2-3; 7 bases map to TRBD2. The CDR3 has 16 amino acids. V lost 7 bases and J lost 2; bases outside the gene matches: 11. Germline V gene sequence: CDR1 KGHDR, CDR2 SFDVKD. The DNA of the CDR3 is TGTGCCACCAGCCTGACTGGGGAGGGCCTCACAGATACGCAGTATTTT. Its protein is CATSLTGEGLTDTQYF.

This clonotype was picked up one time. The chain joins TRBV24-1 to TRBJ2-3; D call uncertain. Trimming stripped 2 bases from V and 3 bases from J, with 5 bases between. CDR3 size: 13 residues. The germline CDR1 and CDR2 sequences are KGHDR and SFDVKD. This chain's CDR3 is CATSDSLTDTQYF. The CDR3 nucleotides read TGTGCCACCAGTGATTCCCTGACAGATACGCAGTATTTT.

This clonotype was observed a few times. The V call is TRBV28, the J call TRBJ2-7; 11 positions agree with TRBD2. Germline CDR1 is MDHEN and CDR2 is SYDVKM. This CDR3 region has 14 residues. After removal of 3 bases from V and 5 bases from J, the junction contained 3 bases not matched to a gene. CDR3 bases: TGTGCCAGCAGTTTGACTAGCGGGAACGACGAGCAGTACTTC. The encoded protein is CASSLTSGNDEQYF.

The CDR3 spells CASSLSSSAGNPYEQYF. CDR3 DNA: TGTGCCAGCAGTTTATCATCGTCGGCAGGGAACCCCTACGAGCAGTACTTC. The chain links TRBV25-1 to TRBJ2-7; D may be TRBD1 (5 bases). With 5 bases removed from V and 2 bases from J, the gap between germline ends came to 22 bases. The V gene's germline CDR1 is MGHDK and CDR2 SYGVNS. The CDR3 sequence is 17 residues long.

The chain carries TRBV7-2 and TRBJ1-1; tentatively, D is TRBD1 (5 bases). CDR3 length: 14 amino acids. V gave up 4 bases and J gave up 5 bases, with 14 bases separating them. Germline loops: CDR1 SGHTA, CDR2 FQGNSA. CDR3 coding DNA: TGTGCCAGCAGCTCCCGACAGTACGTGACTGAAGCTTTCTTT. Amino acid sequence: CASSSRQYVTEAFF.

This chain links TRBV10-3 with TRBJ2-7; no firm D call. Germline CDR1 is ENHRY and CDR2 is SYGVKD. Trimming left V 10 bases short and J 0 bases short, with 16 bases between. The CDR3 loop spans 14 amino acids. DNA of the CDR3: TGTGCCAGCAGACCAAAGACATTCTCCTACGAGCAGTACTTC. The encoded protein is CASRPKTFSYEQYF.

Many counts were recorded for this clonotype. This chain joins TRBV20-1 and TRBJ1-5; TRBD1 agrees at 10 bases. With V trimmed by 0 bases and J by 3 bases, 8 bases remained unmatched. The germline V gene has CDR1 DFQATT and CDR2 SNEGSKA (reference sequence). The CDR3 contains 17 residues. The CDR3 region is CSARDQTGGHDNQPQHF. The CDR3 region has the DNA TGCAGTGCTAGAGATCAGACAGGGGGCCACGACAATCAGCCCCAGCATTTT.

The chain has TRBV7-9 and TRBJ1-1; TRBD1 matches 9 bases. Looked up from germline, CDR1 is SEHNR and CDR2 is FQNEAQ (reference sequence). The CDR3 runs to 15 residues. V shed 4 bases and J 3 bases; nucleotides not matched to a gene: 6. CDR3 sequence reads: CASSSLDRGDTEAFF. Written as DNA, the CDR3 is TGTGCCAGCAGCTCCCTGGACAGGGGAGACACTGAAGCTTTCTTT.